This TCR beta chain is drawn from a study of blood T cell repertoires in COVID-19. Overall study context: PBMCs, B-cell-depleted T cells, or T cells provided the cDNA or gDNA that made up the material.

Method: immunoSEQ multiplex PCR; TCRdb's copy keeps in-frame clones and lacks some. The table has around 65,000 clones, about 81% seen once. The sequenced material came from peripheral blood. The source is a human donor in a cohort sampled during active COVID-19.

The CDR3 is CASSQGARTEAFF. The CDR3 DNA follows: TGTGCCAGCTCACAGGGGGCGCGCACTGAAGCTTTCTTT. The chain is built from TRBV19 and TRBJ1-1, with 9 bases that match TRBD1. V was clipped by 9 bases and J by 4 bases; unmatched bases: 6. This CDR3 is built from 13 residues. CDR1 is LNHDA, CDR2 SQIVND, per germline (reference sequence).